The clone carrying this T cell receptor (beta chain) was found many times. This specimen belongs to a study of T cells in Graves' hyperthyroidism and ophthalmopathy. RNA transcripts were the template for amplifying TCR beta CDR3 regions. Researchers ran a first-round RT-PCR on the TCR CDR3 using the HTBI primer set. TCRdb reprocessed the multiplex PCR reads with MiXCR, giving one entry per CDR3 protein. The sample has about 290,000 distinct CDR3 sequences, roughly an eighth seen once. Sequencing was carried out using blood. The source is a woman aged 40 to 49 with Graves' hyperthyroidism.

DNA for the CDR3: TGTGCCAGCAGAGAACGGGGGCAGAACCAAGAGACCCAGTACTTC. This translates into CASRERGQNQETQYF. The chain recombines TRBV2 with TRBJ2-5; possibly TRBD1 or TRBD2 for D (6 bases each). This CDR3 comprises 15 residues. The ends were cut back, 6 bases at V and 0 bases at J, with 14 bases in the middle. From germline, CDR1 is SNHLY and CDR2 FYNNEI.